The rows below give T cell receptor beta chains drawn from one sample of a study of blood T cells in healthy people across ages. TCRdb reprocessed the 5' RACE reads with MiXCR, giving one entry per CDR3 protein. Of around 800,000 distinct CDR3 sequences in the sample, 20% to 30% are singletons; the top ten hold 2.5% to 3.5%. The data were also submitted as part of a second study, on T cells of mothers and their children.

What was sequenced was blood. Receptors were obtained from a boy aged 5-17 years in good health. Both conserved end residues are part of each CDR3. The size field is filled for only some rows; it gives once, few, many or a size class.

CDR3aa,abundance,v_gene,j_gene
CASSWDSSPSTDTQYF,-,TRBV12-3/TRBV12-4,TRBJ2-3
CASSQVFGGTNYGYTF,-,TRBV4-1,TRBJ1-2
CASSRFPRNGELFF,-,TRBV5-1,TRBJ2-2
CSAGPRVETQYF,-,TRBV20-1,TRBJ2-5
CASSPLRAGDYGYTF,-,TRBV7-2,TRBJ1-2
CSASWGGDEQFF,few,TRBV20-1,-
CSVRVRAKNIQYF,few,TRBV29-1,TRBJ2-4
CAIRPGQGVTLHF,-,TRBV10-3,TRBJ1-6
CSATGGNQPQHF,few,TRBV20-1,TRBJ1-5
CASSLREGYTF,few,TRBV28,TRBJ1-2
CASSQGSPGGELFF,few,TRBV19,TRBJ2-2
CASSPPGGSYYEQYF,few,TRBV4-1,TRBJ2-7
CASSQDQGSSYEQYF,-,TRBV4-3,TRBJ2-7
CASSPLGQGKAFF,few,TRBV5-1,TRBJ1-1
CASTPVQGARGYTF,few,TRBV6-5,TRBJ1-2
CASSRSLTGLGDKNIQYF,few,TRBV6-1,TRBJ2-4
CASSLPWTSGGFTYNEQFF,few,TRBV5-6,TRBJ2-1
CASSLRTPRYEQYF,-,TRBV5-1,TRBJ2-7
CARQRTRPEAFF,-,TRBV5-1,TRBJ1-1
CSAPLGGSSTDTQYF,-,TRBV20-1,TRBJ2-3
CASSQVKFTDTQYF,few,TRBV4-1,TRBJ2-3
CSANPWDKTYEQYF,few,TRBV20-1,-
CASTGGYEQYF,many,TRBV28,TRBJ2-7
CASSLPPQGSTGELFF,few,TRBV27,TRBJ2-2
CASSPSLRGQGGEQYF,-,TRBV12-3/TRBV12-4,TRBJ2-7
CSVVPGGDTEAFF,-,TRBV29-1,TRBJ1-1
CASSLGLEDEQFF,-,TRBV28,TRBJ2-1
CASSPKGGQGETEAFF,-,TRBV11-2,TRBJ1-1
CASSPRALGETQYF,many,TRBV7-7,TRBJ2-5
CASSLGGGSSTEAFF,few,TRBV28,TRBJ1-1
CSASPGIRNQPQHF,-,TRBV20-1,TRBJ1-5
CASSDSSGLAKNIQYF,-,TRBV9,TRBJ2-4
CASGSNTEAFF,-,TRBV6-1,TRBJ1-1
CSAPPLDRGSDTQYF,-,TRBV20-1,TRBJ2-3
CASTLGLAGGNLFF,-,TRBV28,TRBJ2-1
CASRAGGLVDEQFF,-,TRBV5-1,-
CASSQAKGLNEQYF,few,TRBV14,-
CATSRGGTATYEQYF,-,TRBV15,TRBJ2-7
CASSSRGSTGELFF,few,TRBV7-8,TRBJ2-2
CSAPGAGGQETQYF,-,TRBV20-1,TRBJ2-5